The 7 T cell receptor beta chains below were found in one sample sequenced in a study of early T cells in non-severe SARS-CoV-2 infection. Using its own MiXCR run on the 5' RACE reads, TCRdb lists one record per CDR3 protein. Among around 78,000 distinct CDR3 sequences listed, about 9.4% were seen once. This sample comprised whole blood, obtained at baseline. Receptors originate from an adult who was a healthcare worker with PCR-confirmed SARS-CoV-2 infection or an uninfected control (not recorded which).

This clonotype was picked up many times. The junction differs from germline at one of its ends, possibly a read error. The chain links TRBV30 to TRBJ2-3; D is uncertain. Looked up from germline, CDR1 is GTSNPN and CDR2 is SVGIG (reference sequence). The CDR3 has 15 amino acids. In DNA, the CDR3 is TGTGCCTGGAGCTCCTGGGGAAGACCCACAGATACGCAGTTTTTT. Translated: CAWSSWGRPTDTQFF.

There are many counts of this clonotype. The chain carries TRBV27 and TRBJ1-4, with 8 bases lining up with TRBD1. J was trimmed by 5 bases and V by 2 bases; bases with no gene match: 10. Germline CDR1 reads MNHEY; CDR2 reads SMNVEV (reference sequence). The CDR3 is 17 amino acids. The CDR3 sequence: CASSLARTPGGNEKLFF. Written as DNA, the CDR3 is TGTGCCAGCAGTTTAGCTCGGACCCCAGGGGGCAATGAAAAACTGTTTTTT. The full variable domain, in which reference TRBV27 and TRBJ1-4 provide the parts outside the CDR3, is EAQVTQNPRYLITVTGKKLTVTCSQNMNHEYMSWYRQDPGLGLRQIYYSMNVEVTDKGDVPEGYKVSRKEKRNFPLILESPSPNQTSLYFCASSLARTPGGNEKLFFGSGTQLSVL.

This clonotype appeared a few times. The chain carries TRBV10-3 and TRBJ2-2; the match to TRBD1 covers 10 bases. This CDR3 contains 13 residues. V dropped 8 bases and J dropped 6; count of bases not matched to a gene: 3. Germline V CDR1 and CDR2: ENHRY, SYGVKD. The CDR3 spells CAIGTGEAGELFF. In DNA form, the CDR3 reads TGTGCCATCGGGACAGGGGAGGCCGGGGAGCTGTTTTTT.

The V and J genes are TRBV4-1 and TRBJ2-3; D unresolved. CDR3 length: 12 amino acids. V lost 2 bases to trimming and J lost 3 bases, with 3 bases between them. CDR1 and CDR2 from the germline V gene are MGHRA and YSYEKL. The CDR3 protein is CASSQSTDTQYF. The CDR3 nucleotides are TGCGCCAGCAGCCAATCGACAGATACGCAGTATTTT.

This clonotype was seen repeatedly, ten times or more. V is TRBV3-1 and J is TRBJ2-3; D possibly corresponds to TRBD2 (6 bases). The CDR3 is 18 residues long. Germline CDR1 is LGHDT and CDR2 is YNNKEL (reference sequence). V lost 1 base to trimming and J lost 6 bases, with 23 bases between them. The CDR3 protein is CASSQADLGLPSRDTQYF. CDR3 coding DNA: TGTGCCAGCAGCCAAGCCGACTTGGGACTTCCGTCGAGGGATACGCAGTATTTT.

This chain uses TRBV7-2 with TRBJ2-3; 16 bases fit TRBD2. The CDR3 sequence is 17 residues long. The germline gives CDR1 SGHTA, CDR2 FQGNSA. V gave up 1 base and J gave up 4 bases; unmatched junction bases: 2. CDR3 residues: CASSLVGTSGGADTQYF. CDR3 coding DNA: TGTGCCAGCAGCTTAGTAGGGACTAGCGGGGGGGCAGATACGCAGTATTTT.

This clonotype occurred many times. The V and J genes are TRBV20-1 and TRBJ1-5; D is unclear. This CDR3 has 14 amino acids. V shed 6 bases and J shed 2 bases, with 14 bases lying between them. Looked up from germline, CDR1 is DFQATT and CDR2 is SNEGSKA (reference sequence). The CDR3 nucleotides are TGCAGTGCAAATACTGGTGGGGGCAATCAGCCCCAGCATTTT. Translated: CSANTGGGNQPQHF.